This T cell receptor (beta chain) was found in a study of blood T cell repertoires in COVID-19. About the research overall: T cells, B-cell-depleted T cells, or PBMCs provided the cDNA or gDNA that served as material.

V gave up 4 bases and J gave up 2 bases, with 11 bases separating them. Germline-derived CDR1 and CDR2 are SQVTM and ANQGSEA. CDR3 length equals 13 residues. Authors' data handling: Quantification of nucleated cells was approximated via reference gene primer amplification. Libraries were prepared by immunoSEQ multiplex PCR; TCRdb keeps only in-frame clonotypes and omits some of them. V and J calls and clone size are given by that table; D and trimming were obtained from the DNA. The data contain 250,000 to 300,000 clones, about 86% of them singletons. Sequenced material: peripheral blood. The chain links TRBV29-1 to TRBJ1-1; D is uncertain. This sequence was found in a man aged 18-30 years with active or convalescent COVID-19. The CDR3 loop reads CSVVISVNTEAFF. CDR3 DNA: TGCAGCGTTGTAATCTCGGTAAACACTGAAGCTTTCTTT.